This is a list of T cell receptor beta chains from one sample in a study of blood T cell repertoires in COVID-19. Assay: immunoSEQ multiplex PCR; the TCRdb copy retains only in-frame clones and omits some. The sample carries a few hundred thousand clones, approximately 90% recorded once. Sequencing used peripheral blood. All receptors derive from a man aged 25 to 40 with acute or convalescent COVID-19. The CDR3 runs from the conserved cysteine through the conserved F or W. The D gene is left open where the match is weak. Size tells how often a clone was seen (once, few, many) or the class of an expanded clone, and some rows leave it out.

NA TRBJ2-5 14 TRBV27 TRBD1 CASSFQGVRETQYF TGTGCCAGCAGTTTTCAGGGGGTGAGGGAGACCCAGTACTTC
NA TRBJ1-5 17 TRBV28 NA CASSLVGGAYSNQPQHF TGTGCCAGCAGTTTAGTAGGGGGGGCATACAGCAATCAGCCCCAGCATTTT
NA TRBJ1-2 13 TRBV30 NA CAWSAEGWGGYTF TGTGCCTGGAGCGCAGAGGGTTGGGGTGGCTACACCTTC
NA TRBJ2-1 16 TRBV5-4 TRBD2 CASSRGLAGGINEQFF TGTGCCAGCAGCCGGGGACTAGCGGGAGGGATCAATGAGCAGTTCTTC
once TRBJ2-1 14 TRBV2 NA CASSEAPGRISWFF TGTGCCAGCAGTGAAGCGCCCGGGAGAATATCATGGTTCTTC
NA TRBJ2-7 13 TRBV5-6 NA CASSLTVGAEQYF TGTGCCAGCAGCTTGACGGTGGGGGCGGAGCAGTACTTC
NA TRBJ2-3 16 TRBV5-4 TRBD2 CASSYLAGGLGDTQYF TGTGCCAGCAGCTACCTAGCGGGGGGGCTAGGAGATACGCAGTATTTT
NA TRBJ1-2 15 TRBV5-5 NA CASSFGRTANYGYTF TGTGCCAGCAGCTTCGGAAGGACTGCTAACTATGGCTACACCTTC
NA TRBJ2-3 17 TRBV27 TRBD1 CASNSLSTGVLTDTQYF TGTGCCAGCAACTCACTTTCGACAGGGGTATTGACAGATACGCAGTATTTT
NA TRBJ1-1 12 TRBV28 NA CASRLRQAEAFF TGTGCCAGCAGACTCCGACAGGCTGAAGCTTTCTTT
NA TRBJ1-2 11 TRBV6-5 NA CASGAGYGYTF TGTGCCAGCGGCGCGGGCTATGGCTACACCTTC
NA TRBJ2-2 12 TRBV30 NA CAWSVRPGELFF TGTGCCTGGAGTGTCAGGCCTGGGGAGCTGTTTTTT
NA TRBJ1-2 13 TRBV12-3/TRBV12-4 NA CASSSASDYGYTF TGTGCCAGCAGTTCGGCAAGCGACTATGGCTACACCTTC
NA TRBJ2-2 13 TRBV6-5 NA CASSITPTGELFF TGTGCCAGCAGTATCACACCAACCGGGGAGCTGTTTTTT